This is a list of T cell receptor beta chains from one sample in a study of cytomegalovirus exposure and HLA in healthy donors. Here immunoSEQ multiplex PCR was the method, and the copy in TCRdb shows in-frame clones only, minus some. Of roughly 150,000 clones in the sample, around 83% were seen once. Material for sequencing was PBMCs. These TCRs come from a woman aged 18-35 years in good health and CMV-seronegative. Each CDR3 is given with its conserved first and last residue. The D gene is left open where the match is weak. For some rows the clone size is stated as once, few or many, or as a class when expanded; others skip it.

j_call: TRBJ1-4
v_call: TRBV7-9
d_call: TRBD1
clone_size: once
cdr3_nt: TGTGCCAGCAGCTTTGACAGGGGAGCTAATGAAAAACTGTTTTTT
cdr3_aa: CASSFDRGANEKLFF

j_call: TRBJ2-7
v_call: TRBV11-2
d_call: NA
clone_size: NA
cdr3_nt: TGTGCCAGCAGCTTAGAAGGGGGAAAGCGTGTCGAGCAGTACTTC
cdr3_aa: CASSLEGGKRVEQYF

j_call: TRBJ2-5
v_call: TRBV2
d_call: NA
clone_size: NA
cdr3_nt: TGTGCCAGCGCGCGATCGGAGACCCAGTACTTC
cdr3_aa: CASARSETQYF

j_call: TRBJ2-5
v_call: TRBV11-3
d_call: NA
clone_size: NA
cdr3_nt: TGTGCCAGCAGCCGAAGGAACGGCCCAGTCGGGAAAGAGACCCAGTACTTC
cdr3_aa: CASSRRNGPVGKETQYF

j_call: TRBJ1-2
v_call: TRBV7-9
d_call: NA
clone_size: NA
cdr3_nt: TGTGCCAGCAGCCACAAAGCGGTGGTTTGGGGTGGCTACACCTTC
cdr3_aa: CASSHKAVVWGGYTF

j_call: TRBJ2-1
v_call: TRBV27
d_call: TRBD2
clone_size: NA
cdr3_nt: TGTGCCAGCAGTTTATCTAGCGGGATGTGGAATGAGCAGTTCTTC
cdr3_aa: CASSLSSGMWNEQFF

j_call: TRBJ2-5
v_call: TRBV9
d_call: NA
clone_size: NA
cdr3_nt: TGTGCCAGCAGCGTAGGGGCAGGGTTGGAGACCCAGTACTTC
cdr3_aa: CASSVGAGLETQYF

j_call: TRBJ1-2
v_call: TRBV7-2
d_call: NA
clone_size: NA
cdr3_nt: TGTGCCAGCAGCTCCACCTTCCGACAGGTCATAGATGGCTACACCTTC
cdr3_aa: CASSSTFRQVIDGYTF

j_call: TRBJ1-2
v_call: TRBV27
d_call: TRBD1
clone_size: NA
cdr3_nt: TGTGCCAGCAACAAAAATCCGGGACAGGCGTTTGGCTACACCTTC
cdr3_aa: CASNKNPGQAFGYTF

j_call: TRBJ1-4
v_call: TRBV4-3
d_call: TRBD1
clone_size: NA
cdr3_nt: TGCGCCAGCAGCCAAGGCCTCGGCAGGGGGGTTAATGAAAAACTGTTTTTT
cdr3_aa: CASSQGLGRGVNEKLFF

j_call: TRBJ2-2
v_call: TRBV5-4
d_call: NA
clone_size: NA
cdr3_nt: TGTGCCAGCAGCCCCCAACTGATTAACACCGGGGAGCTGTTTTTT
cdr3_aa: CASSPQLINTGELFF